These 26 T cell receptor beta chains came from one sample sequenced in a study of blood T cell repertoires in COVID-19. Sequencing used immunoSEQ multiplex PCR; TCRdb keeps in-frame clones, though not all of them. The sample lists about 520,000 clones; approximately 83% were seen once. The source material was peripheral blood. These receptors came from a human donor in a cohort sampled during active COVID-19.

This chain links TRBV20-1 with TRBJ2-1, with D hard to call. The V and J ends lost 3 bases and 3 bases respectively, with 6 bases between them. The germline V gene has CDR1 DFQATT and CDR2 SNEGSKA (reference sequence). The CDR3 has 12 amino acids. CDR3 coding DNA: TGCAGTGCTAGTACAAGCTACAATGAGCAGTTCTTC. This sequence encodes CSASTSYNEQFF.

CDR3 bases: TGTGCCAGCAGTTTAGGGGCAGGAGAGAATGAGCAGTTCTTC. Translated: CASSLGAGENEQFF. J is TRBJ2-1 and V is TRBV27; a weak D match, TRBD1 (5 bases). CDR1 is MNHEY and CDR2 is SMNVEV in the germline V gene (reference sequence). The CDR3 has 14 amino acids. Trimming took 2 bases from V and 7 from J, leaving 12 bases between them.

This chain links TRBV28 with TRBJ2-7; D is uncertain. The CDR3 has 14 residues. V lost 6 bases to trimming and J lost 2 bases, with 14 bases between them. Germline CDR1 and CDR2: MDHEN and SYDVKM. The CDR3 DNA is TGTGCCAGCAGGGGCCTTACAAGGACCTACGAGCAGTACTTC. Translation gives CASRGLTRTYEQYF.

The chain has TRBV6-5 and TRBJ2-7; TRBD1 might be the D (5 bases). The CDR3 is 13 amino acids. Germline V gives CDR1 MNHEY, CDR2 SVGAGI. Trimming pared 6 bases from V and 5 bases from J, leaving 14 bases between. DNA for the CDR3: TGTGCCAGCAGAAGCAGGGTGTACGACGAGCAGTACTTC. Translating it yields CASRSRVYDEQYF.

The chain combines TRBV28 with TRBJ2-7; TRBD1 aligns across 10 bases. CDR1 and CDR2 from the germline V gene are MDHEN and SYDVKM. The J segment lost 5 bases and the V segment lost 3 bases, leaving 22 bases of the junction unmatched. The CDR3 spans 20 residues. The CDR3 sequence is CASSFKLGHQRTGGINEQYF. The CDR3 nucleotides read TGTGCCAGCAGTTTTAAATTGGGTCACCAACGGACAGGGGGGATCAACGAGCAGTACTTC.

The rearrangement uses TRBV28 and TRBJ2-7, with TRBD1 matching 8 bases. This CDR3 is 14 amino acids long. V gave up 5 bases and J gave up 4 bases; unmatched junction bases: 7. Germline-derived CDR1 and CDR2 are MDHEN and SYDVKM. The chain's CDR3 is CASSPWTGKYEQYF. The DNA for the CDR3 is TGTGCCAGCAGTCCTTGGACAGGGAAATACGAGCAGTACTTC.

The chain links TRBV5-1 to TRBJ2-5; D not resolved. This CDR3 region has 13 residues. Germline CDR1 SGHRS, CDR2 YFSETQ. The V end was cut by 2 bases, the J end by 1 base, with 6 bases between. CDR3: CASSFSSQETQYF. The CDR3 DNA is TGCGCCAGCAGCTTTTCTAGCCAAGAGACCCAGTACTTC.

This chain joins TRBV19 and TRBJ1-1, with D hard to call. CDR1 is LNHDA, CDR2 SQIVND, per germline (reference sequence). V lost 7 bases to trimming and J lost 7 bases, with 13 bases between them. The CDR3 covers 12 residues. The chain's CDR3 is CASTMGEGEAFF. In DNA form, the CDR3 reads TGTGCCAGTACCATGGGAGAGGGTGAAGCTTTCTTT.

The chain uses TRBV7-3 and TRBJ2-7; D is uncertain. Between the trimmed V and J ends, which lost 4 bases and 5 bases, there was a span of 18 bases. The CDR3 loop spans 15 amino acids. The germline V gene has CDR1 SGHTA and CDR2 FQGTGA. The CDR3 spells CASSSRPGYLHEQYF. The CDR3, as DNA: TGTGCCAGCAGCTCGAGGCCCGGTTACCTCCACGAGCAGTACTTC.

The rearrangement joins TRBV4-2 to TRBJ2-7, with a possible D match to TRBD2 (6 bases). V was trimmed by 0 bases and J by 0 bases, leaving 12 bases between them. CDR1 and CDR2 (germline): LGHNA, YNFKEQ. The CDR3 has 16 amino acids. CDR3 loop: CASSQDRPGDSYEQYF. DNA of the CDR3: TGTGCCAGCAGCCAAGATCGGCCGGGGGACTCCTACGAGCAGTACTTC.

The rearrangement joins TRBV6-5 to TRBJ2-1, with TRBD2 matching 11 bases. CDR1 is MNHEY and CDR2 is SVGAGI in the germline V gene. The junction had 3 bases not matched to a gene; V was cut back by 6 bases and J by 5 bases. This CDR3 is 14 amino acids long. CDR3 sequence: CASRGTSGHNEQFF. The CDR3 nucleotides read TGTGCCAGCAGAGGGACTAGCGGACACAATGAGCAGTTCTTC.

V usage is TRBV9 and J usage is TRBJ2-2; TRBD2 aligns across 10 bases. This CDR3 region has 16 residues. CDR1 and CDR2 from the germline V gene are SGDLS and YYNGEE. Unmatched junction bases numbered 3, after V lost 0 bases and J lost 4 bases. CDR3 in amino acids: CASSVVVAGGTGELFF. The CDR3 DNA reads as TGTGCCAGCAGCGTAGTAGTAGCGGGGGGCACCGGGGAGCTGTTTTTT.

The J gene is TRBJ1-5, the V gene TRBV19; 7 nucleotides align to TRBD1. Per germline, CDR1 LNHDA and CDR2 SQIVND (reference sequence). The CDR3 runs 15 residues. Losses at the gene ends were 4 bases for V and 5 bases for J; bases not matched to a gene: 8. CDR3 protein: CASSRGGYLHQPQHF. For the CDR3, the DNA is TGTGCCAGTAGTAGAGGGGGCTATCTTCATCAGCCCCAGCATTTT.

This rearrangement joins TRBV27 to TRBJ2-3; a weak D match, TRBD2 (5 bases). The CDR3 runs to 15 residues. Germline assignment: CDR1 MNHEY and CDR2 SMNVEV (reference sequence). V lost 0 bases, J lost 6 bases, and 13 bases lay in between. CDR3 nucleotides: TGTGCCAGCAGTTTATCCCCCCAGCCGGGGGATACGCAGTATTTT. It codes for CASSLSPQPGDTQYF.

This chain connects TRBV5-1 to TRBJ2-3, with D perhaps matching TRBD2 (5 bases). The CDR3 is 15 residues long. The germline V gene has CDR1 SGHRS and CDR2 YFSETQ. V was cut by 5 bases and J by 5 bases, with 18 bases left in between. The CDR3 nucleotides are TGCGCCAGCAGTAGCGACGGGAAGGAAGGAGATACGCAGTATTTT. Translated, it gives CASSSDGKEGDTQYF. The full variable domain, with the rest looked up from reference TRBV5-1 and TRBJ2-3, is KAGVTQTPRYLIKTRGQQVTLSCSPISGHRSVSWYQQTPGQGLQFLFEYFSETQRNKGNFPGRFSGRQFSNSRSEMNVSTLELGDSALYLCASSSDGKEGDTQYFGPGTRLTVL.

This chain uses TRBV19 with TRBJ1-2; no definite D call. Germline values: CDR1 LNHDA, CDR2 SQIVND (reference sequence). The CDR3 is 10 amino acids. V lost 6 bases to trimming and J lost 8 bases, with 7 bases between them. The CDR3 region is CASRTGGYTF. CDR3 nucleotides: TGTGCCAGTAGGACGGGGGGCTACACCTTC.

The chain couples TRBV7-6 to TRBJ2-2; TRBD1 matches 9 bases. Trimming at V came to 3 bases and at J to 5 bases, leaving 4 bases not matched to a gene. The CDR3 has 15 residues. Looked up from germline, CDR1 is SGHVS and CDR2 is FNYEAQ. CDR3 sequence: CASSLGQGGTGELFF. Here the CDR3 DNA reads TGTGCCAGCAGCTTGGGACAGGGCGGGACCGGGGAGCTGTTTTTT. Drawing the rest from reference TRBV7-6 and TRBJ2-2, the complete variable domain is GAGVSQSPRYKVTKRGQDVALRCDPISGHVSLYWYRQALGQGPEFLTYFNYEAQQDKSGLPNDRFSAERPEGSISTLTIQRTEQRDSAMYRCASSLGQGGTGELFFGEGSRLTVL.

The rearrangement uses TRBV7-9 and TRBJ1-1; 7 bases are a match to TRBD1. CDR1 SEHNR and CDR2 FQNEAQ come from the germline V gene (reference sequence). CDR3 size: 14 residues. Losses at the gene ends were 5 bases for V and 1 base for J; bases not matched to a gene: 4. The CDR3 DNA reads as TGTGCCAGCAGCCCGGGACAGACGAACACTGAAGCTTTCTTT. It translates to CASSPGQTNTEAFF.

This chain links TRBV29-1 with TRBJ2-5; 7 positions agree with TRBD2. V was pared by 2 bases and J by 3 bases, with 9 bases of the junction left unmatched. This CDR3 comprises 15 residues. The germline V gene encodes CDR1 SQVTM and CDR2 ANQGSEA. The CDR3 DNA reads as TGCAGCGTTGAACCCGGGGGAGGGTGGAAAGAGACCCAGTACTTC. Translation gives CSVEPGGGWKETQYF.

The rearrangement joins TRBV11-3 to TRBJ2-6, with D hard to call. Germline CDR1 reads SGHNT; CDR2 reads YENEEA. This CDR3 contains 15 residues. V lost 2 bases and J lost 4, with 9 bases in between. CDR3 residues: CASSLTRGGANVLTF. As DNA, the CDR3 is TGTGCCAGCAGCTTAACCCGCGGAGGGGCCAACGTCCTGACTTTC.

J is TRBJ2-7 and V is TRBV28; perhaps TRBD2 as D (5 bases). Looked up from germline, CDR1 is MDHEN and CDR2 is SYDVKM. This CDR3 has 16 amino acids. Deletions cut 5 bases from V and 4 bases from J, with 21 bases between. CDR3 DNA sequence: TGTGCCAGCAGTAAACGGAGGAGTCGAGTAATTTACGAGCAGTACTTC. Protein sequence: CASSKRRSRVIYEQYF. Filled out from reference TRBV28 and TRBJ2-7, the complete variable domain reads DVKVTQSSRYLVKRTGEKVFLECVQDMDHENMFWYRQDPGLGLRLIYFSYDVKMKEKGDIPEGYSVSREKKERFSLILESASTNQTSMYLCASSKRRSRVIYEQYFGPGTRLTVT.

Comments on this clone: A junction boundary mismatches the germline segment, possibly from a read error. The chain recombines TRBV7-7 with TRBJ2-3; 16 positions agree with TRBD2. CDR1 and CDR2 from the germline V gene are SSHAT and FNYEAQ (reference sequence). The CDR3 has 16 amino acids. CDR3 amino acids: CASSLGTSGRADTQYF. The CDR3 DNA reads as TGTGCTAGCAGCCTAGGGACTAGCGGGAGGGCAGATACGCAGTATTTT.

The rearrangement joins TRBV5-1 to TRBJ2-1; TRBD1 might be the D (6 bases). The germline V gene encodes CDR1 SGHRS and CDR2 YFSETQ. The CDR3 is made up of 15 amino acids. V was clipped by 0 bases and J by 2 bases, with 9 bases between them. DNA for the CDR3: TGCGCCAGCAGCTTGGATGGACAGACCTACAATGAGCAGTTCTTC. Protein product: CASSLDGQTYNEQFF.

This clone was found once. V is TRBV7-3 and J is TRBJ2-3; D gene uncertain. V was clipped by 2 bases and J by 4 bases, with 10 bases between them. This CDR3 spans 14 amino acids. Germline-derived CDR1 and CDR2 are SGHTA and FQGTGA. As DNA, the CDR3 is TGTGCCAGCAGCTTATTGTCTATGCCAGATACGCAGTATTTT. As protein: CASSLLSMPDTQYF.

The V call is TRBV7-9, the J call TRBJ1-3, with 7 bases identical to TRBD1. J lost 3 bases, V lost 3 bases, and 5 bases had no gene match. Germline lookup yields CDR1 SEHNR and CDR2 FQNEAQ (reference sequence). CDR3 length: 15 amino acids. CDR3 nucleotides: TGTGCCAGCAGCTTGACAGGGTCAGGTGGAAACACCATATATTTT. Encoded protein: CASSLTGSGGNTIYF.

The count of this clone is one. The chain is built from TRBV28 and TRBJ2-7; 8 nucleotides align to TRBD1. Germline CDR1 and CDR2: MDHEN and SYDVKM. The CDR3 sequence is 14 residues long. With V trimmed by 4 bases and J by 3 bases, 5 bases remained unmatched. CDR3 residues: CASSYRQGRYEQYF. CDR3 in DNA: TGTGCCAGCAGTTACCGACAGGGGCGCTACGAGCAGTACTTC.